The present entry profiles one TCR beta chain with its context. The antigen is not known. The CDR3 covers 18 residues. Germline V gene lookup returns CDR1 SGHRS and CDR2 YFSETQ. In generating TCR beta cDNA, 5'RACE template switching with UMIs was used. After re-calling the 5' RACE reads, TCRdb lists one entry per CDR3 protein, DNA absent. The sample data list 350,000 to 400,000 distinct CDR3 sequences. The data were obtained in a study of T cells expressing NK-cell markers. Looking at the study overall: It was from sorted CD3+CD56+NKG2C+, CD3+CD56+NKG2C- and CD3+CD56-NKG2C+ T cells that TCR beta repertoires came. One of eight sequenced donors was HCMV-seronegative; the other seven were seropositive. General study points: The leading position in the CD3+CD56-NKG2C+ fraction of a few donors also went to these clonotypes.

The V call is TRBV5-1, the J call TRBJ2-6; TCRdb calls TRBD2, which cannot be checked without DNA. Specimen: blood T cells: a sorted CD56 or NKG2C T cell subset, CD4+ or CD8+ T cells, or bulk PBMC T cells (not recorded which). This TCR was recovered from a woman between 50 and 59 years old in good health. The CDR3 sequence: CASSSTSGRAFGANVLTF.